The clone carrying this T cell receptor (beta chain) was observed a few times. The antigen remains unidentified. The trim removed 4 bases at V and 6 bases at J, leaving 9 bases unmatched. This CDR3 contains 14 residues. Germline V CDR1 and CDR2: SGDLS, YYNGEE. The table came from immunoSEQ multiplex PCR; TCRdb's copy has only in-frame clones and leaves some out. This sample shows approximately 35,000 clones and no singletons; approximately 4.3% rests with the ten largest. The entry originates in a study of T cells after posttransplantation cyclophosphamide. Study findings and constraints: Donor-recipient repertoire similarity was low at 1-2 months, rising over year one. TRB overlap between skin or GI tissue T cells and blood was limited.

The chain couples TRBV9 to TRBJ2-7; 8 bases agree with TRBD1. Sequenced sample: PBMCs. This clonotype originated in a woman aged 25-40 years in good health and a related stem cell transplant donor. Here the CDR3 DNA reads TGTGCCAGCAGCCCGCGGCAGGGGGCGGGCGAGCAGTACTTC. The encoded protein is CASSPRQGAGEQYF.